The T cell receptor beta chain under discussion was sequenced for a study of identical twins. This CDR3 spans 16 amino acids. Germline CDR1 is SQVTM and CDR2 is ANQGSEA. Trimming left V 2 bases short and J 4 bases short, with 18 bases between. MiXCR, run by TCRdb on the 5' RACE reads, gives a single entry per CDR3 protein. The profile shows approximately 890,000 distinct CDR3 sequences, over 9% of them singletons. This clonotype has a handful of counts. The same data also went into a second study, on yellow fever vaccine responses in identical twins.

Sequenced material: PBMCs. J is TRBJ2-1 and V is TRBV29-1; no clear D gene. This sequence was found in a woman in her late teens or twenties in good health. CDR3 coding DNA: TGCAGCGTTGAACCTCTGCCCCAGCCTATTTACAATGAGCAGTTCTTC. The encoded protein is CSVEPLPQPIYNEQFF.